Described below is a single T cell receptor (beta chain) sequence and its context. Antigen specificity is unknown. TCRdb re-analysed the 5' RACE reads in MiXCR, keeping a single row per CDR3 protein. The profile shows roughly 770,000 distinct CDR3 sequences, around a sixth of them singletons. This entry belongs to a study of identical twins. Findings and limits, study-wide: Out-of-frame sharing of TCR alpha in monozygotic twins was underestimated by models.

The CDR3 is 14 amino acids. After removal of 8 bases from V and 4 bases from J, the junction contained 4 bases not matched to a gene. The germline CDR1 and CDR2 sequences are ENHRY and SYGVKD. These data also featured in a second study, about T cells expressing NK-cell markers.

The chain employs TRBV10-3 and TRBJ2-2, with 10 bases matching TRBD1. The origin of this receptor is a woman younger than 35 in good health. The sample comprised PBMCs. The CDR3 nucleotides are TGTGCCATCCAGGGACAGGGGCTCACCGGGGAGCTGTTTTTT. It encodes CAIQGQGLTGELFF.